This T cell receptor (beta chain) was profiled in a study of T cells after posttransplantation cyclophosphamide. Profiling relied on immunoSEQ multiplex PCR, and the TCRdb table lists in-frame clones only, not all of them. This table has tens of thousands of clones, about three quarters appearing once. From germline, CDR1 is SGHVS and CDR2 FQNEAQ. The CDR3 contains 16 residues. V lost 2 bases and J lost 3; bases outside the gene matches: 6. A marrow graft followed busulfan-fludarabine conditioning, with cyclophosphamide on days +3 and +4. The specimen was CD4+ T cells sorted from blood, collected 1,700 to 2,000 days after a stem cell transplant with posttransplant cyclophosphamide. The chain couples TRBV7-8 to TRBJ1-4, with TRBD1 matching over 7 bases. This clonotype originated in a female patient aged 40 to 50 who received an allogeneic stem cell transplant from a related donor, was CMV-positive, and had no GVHD. Some T cells may trace back to the graft donor. The CDR3 protein is CASSLILGQSNEKLFF. CDR3 nucleotides: TGTGCCAGCAGCTTAATACTGGGACAGTCTAATGAAAAACTGTTTTTT.